The source of this T cell receptor (beta chain) is a study of blood T cell repertoires in COVID-19. About the study: Samples of COVID-19 (acute and convalescent) were obtained from the United States, Italy and Spain. In each case, the material was cDNA or gDNA derived from T cells, B-cell-depleted T cells, or PBMCs.

This clone was observed a single time. Original data processing: Amplification with reference gene primers provided the estimates of nucleated cell counts. The data were produced by immunoSEQ multiplex PCR, yet TCRdb's version contains in-frame clones alone and is incomplete. V and J calls and clone size are copied from that table; D and trimming were computed from the DNA. Of tens of thousands of clones listed, roughly 85% are singletons. Sequencing was done on a sample of peripheral blood. The receptor comes from a man between 60 and 75 years old with acute or convalescent COVID-19.

CDR3 coding DNA: TGCGCCAGCAGCTTGGTTGCGGGGTCAGATACGCAGTATTTT. Translated: CASSLVAGSDTQYF. The genes are TRBV5-1 and TRBJ2-3; the D gene is possibly TRBD2 (6 bases). Germline V gene sequence: CDR1 SGHRS, CDR2 YFSETQ. Deletions cut 0 bases from V and 4 bases from J, with 9 bases between. This CDR3 spans 14 amino acids.